This record looks at one T cell receptor (beta chain) sequence and its context. A single record per CDR3 protein comes from TCRdb applying MiXCR to the 5' RACE reads. The sample records 500,000 to 650,000 distinct CDR3 sequences, about 12% being singletons. The data stem from a study of T cells after yellow fever vaccination. CDR1 SGHNT and CDR2 YYREEE come from the germline V gene (reference sequence). This CDR3 is 16 amino acids long. V was shortened by 4 bases and J by 0 bases, with 14 bases between the two germline ends. The specimen was PBMCs, collected on the day of the yellow fever booster vaccination. The genes are TRBV5-4 and TRBJ1-3; D is perhaps TRBD1 (6 bases). This receptor was identified in a man between 25 and 39 years old who received the YFV17D yellow fever vaccine. As DNA, the CDR3 is TGTGCCAGCAGCCCTGGACAGTCCTTCTCTGGAAACACCATATATTTT. This gives the protein CASSPGQSFSGNTIYF. The complete variable domain, with remaining parts taken from reference TRBV5-4 and TRBJ1-3, reads ETGVTQSPTHLIKTRGQQVTLRCSSQSGHNTVSWYQQALGQGPQFIFQYYREEENGRGNFPPRFSGLQFPNYSSELNVNALELDDSALYLCASSPGQSFSGNTIYFGEGSWLTVV.